This TCR beta chain was found in a study of T cells expressing NK-cell markers. Study-level findings and limits: These clonotypes, the leaders elsewhere, also led the CD3+CD56-NKG2C+ fraction in four donors.

The CDR3 loop spans 15 amino acids. Germline V lookup: CDR1 SNHLY, CDR2 FYNNEI. Regarding this clonotype: The antigen remains unidentified.

TCRdb re-called the 5' RACE reads; one entry per CDR3 protein, DNA not given. This sample carries fewer than 400,000 distinct CDR3 sequences, with 5% to 5.5% going to the ten biggest clones. The receptor was derived from a man aged 18 to 69 in good health. The V call is TRBV2, the J call TRBJ1-5; TCRdb indicates TRBD1, and absent DNA this call remains unverified. The material sequenced was blood T cells: a sorted CD56 or NKG2C T cell subset, CD4+ or CD8+ T cells, or bulk PBMC T cells (not recorded which). CDR3 sequence reads: CASTAFVQGSQPQHF.